This T cell receptor (beta chain) originates from a study of CD8 T cells in ankylosing spondylitis. Whole-study results and caveats: Matched synovial fluid from ankylosing spondylitis patients was reported to be enriched for disease-linked clones. Relatively scarce in peripheral blood, disease-linked clones were CD8+. Several of the motif variants were reported before in synovial fluid and blood from reactive arthritis. Seven to nine highly homologous variants formed a TCR beta motif that appeared characteristic of ankylosing spondylitis blood.

Preparation of TCR beta libraries was done by quantitative 5'-RACE with molecular barcodes. From the 5' RACE reads, TCRdb called clonotypes with MiXCR, one entry per CDR3 protein. The sample includes around 430,000 distinct CDR3 sequences, 15% to 20% seen only once; the top ten take over 0.9%. The germline V and J ends were trimmed by 6 bases and 1 base, with 12 bases remaining between them. The CDR3 is 14 amino acids. Remarks on this clonotype: The antigen is unknown.

The TCR originated in a male donor with ankylosing spondylitis. The chain is built from TRBV12-3 or TRBV12-4 and TRBJ2-5, with D maybe TRBD2 (6 bases). The sequenced sample consisted of blood, either unsorted or a sorted T cell fraction (not recorded which). The CDR3 nucleotides are TGTGCCAGCAGAGAGGAGGGTTTCCAAGAGACCCAGTACTTC. This sequence encodes CASREEGFQETQYF.